One sample yielded the 9 T cell receptor beta chains listed below, sequenced in a study of T-cell memory formation after mild COVID-19. One entry per CDR3 protein, called by TCRdb with MiXCR from the 5' RACE reads. The sample contains hundreds of thousands of distinct CDR3 sequences, around 19% of which appear only once. The sample comprised PBMCs or a T cell subset sorted from them (not recorded which). The receptors stem from an adult woman who had mild COVID-19 (a few samples of this study predate the infection). Cell type and time point are not known.

This clonotype was seen a few times. This rearrangement joins TRBV7-9 to TRBJ2-1; D unresolved. CDR1 SEHNR and CDR2 FQNEAQ come from the germline V gene (reference sequence). CDR3 size: 13 residues. The ends were cut back, 9 bases at V and 2 bases at J, with 11 bases in the middle. The CDR3 reads CASTLRAYNEQFF. The CDR3 DNA reads as TGTGCCAGTACTCTAAGGGCCTACAATGAGCAGTTCTTC.

This rearrangement joins TRBV5-1 to TRBJ2-3, with D tentatively TRBD2 (6 bases). The CDR3 sequence is 14 residues long. Trimming shortened V by 4 bases and J by 5 bases, and 14 bases separated the two germline ends. Germline-derived CDR1 and CDR2 are SGHRS and YFSETQ. This chain's CDR3 is CASSRDSLEDTQYF. The CDR3 nucleotides are TGCGCCAGCAGCCGGGACTCCTTGGAAGATACGCAGTATTTT.

The V gene is TRBV7-2, the J gene TRBJ2-1; D unresolved. Trimming stripped 5 bases from V and 9 bases from J, with 11 bases between. The CDR3 has 12 amino acids. Germline V gene sequence: CDR1 SGHTA, CDR2 FQGNSA. The CDR3 reads CASSLGWGEQFF. The CDR3 nucleotides read TGTGCCAGCAGCCTCGGCTGGGGTGAGCAGTTCTTC.

This clonotype was seen only a few times. This sequence joins TRBV10-3 and TRBJ2-3, with TRBD2 matching 11 bases. Germline CDR1 reads ENHRY; CDR2 reads SYGVKD. The CDR3 covers 15 residues. V shed 6 bases, J shed 2 bases, and the junction held 4 bases outside the gene matches. CDR3 sequence: CAIRATSGTTDTQYF. CDR3 bases: TGTGCCATCAGGGCGACTAGCGGGACCACAGATACGCAGTATTTT.

The chain is built from TRBV7-2 and TRBJ2-1; 10 bases fit TRBD2. The CDR3 spans 14 residues. Germline CDR1 is SGHTA and CDR2 is FQGNSA. After removal of 5 bases from V and 10 bases from J, the junction contained 8 bases not matched to a gene. The CDR3 nucleotides are TGTGCCAGCAGCCCGGGACTAGCGTCAGGAGAGCAGTTCTTC. Translating it yields CASSPGLASGEQFF.

J is TRBJ1-2 and V is TRBV30; D is undetermined. Germline V gene lookup returns CDR1 GTSNPN and CDR2 SVGIG (reference sequence). The CDR3 has 10 amino acids. V was pared by 6 bases and J by 2 bases, with 4 bases between. CDR3 sequence (DNA): TGTGCCTGCTCGAACTATGGCTACACCTTC. This gives the protein CACSNYGYTF. The complete variable domain, with remaining parts taken from reference TRBV30 and TRBJ1-2, reads SQTIHQWPATLVQPVGSPLSLECTVEGTSNPNLYWYRQAAGRGLQLLFYSVGIGQISSEVPQNLSASRPQDRQFILSSKKLLLSDSGFYLCACSNYGYTFGSGTRLTVV.

In its sample, this clonotype was seen a few times. V usage is TRBV9 and J usage is TRBJ2-1; D gene uncertain. Trimming removed 0 bases at V and 3 bases at J, with 13 bases between. Germline CDR1 reads SGDLS; CDR2 reads YYNGEE. The CDR3 is 16 amino acids. The CDR3 DNA reads as TGTGCCAGCAGCGTAGCGTTGTTATCGAGCTACAATGAGCAGTTCTTC. Translated: CASSVALLSSYNEQFF.

The J gene is TRBJ2-3, the V gene TRBV7-2; 8 bases align to TRBD2. This CDR3 is built from 17 residues. Germline V gene lookup returns CDR1 SGHTA and CDR2 FQGNSA. The ends lost 2 bases at V and 5 bases at J; junction bases unmatched: 12. This CDR3 reads CASSLTPAGGGGDTQYF. CDR3 nucleotides: TGTGCCAGCAGCTTAACTCCTGCGGGAGGTGGAGGAGATACGCAGTATTTT.

As regards this clonotype: A much larger clone sits a single nucleotide away, making a read error possible. CDR3 loop: CASSQRNEKFF. The CDR3 DNA sequence: TGTGCCAGCAGCCAAAGGAATGAGAAGTTCTTC. The chain is built from TRBV3-2 and TRBJ2-1. TRBV3-2 is termed a pseudogene. The CDR3 loop spans 11 amino acids.